A single sample is the source of the 29 T cell receptor beta chains below, sequenced in a study of cytomegalovirus exposure and HLA in healthy donors. Primers for the PCR totalled 60 Vbeta and 13 Jbeta. The data were produced by immunoSEQ multiplex PCR, yet TCRdb's version contains in-frame clones alone and is incomplete. The sample gives roughly 150,000 clones, 73% of which show up once; under 5.5% is in the top ten. The sequencing sample was made of PBMCs. The receptors were sampled from a woman between 18 and 29 years old in good health and CMV-seropositive.

This chain uses TRBV5-5 with TRBJ1-5, with D perhaps TRBD1 (5 bases). Trimming cost V 2 bases and J 4 bases, with 7 bases left between them. This CDR3 is built from 13 residues. Germline CDR1 is SGHKS and CDR2 is YYEKEE (reference sequence). CDR3 DNA: TGTGCCAGCAGCTTTAAGGGGAATCAGCCCCAGCATTTT. It yields the protein CASSFKGNQPQHF.

The gene calls are TRBV7-8 and TRBJ1-1, with TRBD1 matching over 9 bases. The CDR3 is 15 residues long. With 2 bases clipped from V and 6 bases from J, the junction kept 7 bases outside the gene matches. CDR1 and CDR2 (germline): SGHVS, FQNEAQ. CDR3 DNA sequence: TGTGCCAGCAGCTTACCCGGGACAGGGACCCCTGAAGCTTTCTTT. This codes for CASSLPGTGTPEAFF.

A note on this clone: One end of the junction fails to match germline, which may point to a read error. J is TRBJ1-2 and V is TRBV7-9; D remains unclear. Germline assignment: CDR1 SEHNR and CDR2 FQNEAQ (reference sequence). This CDR3 has 12 residues. The CDR3 protein is CSSSLSGGGYTF. The CDR3 nucleotides read TGTTCCAGCAGCTTATCCGGAGGAGGCTACACCTTC.

The J gene is TRBJ2-2, the V gene TRBV28; perhaps TRBD2 as D (5 bases). The CDR3 contains 15 residues. Germline values: CDR1 MDHEN, CDR2 SYDVKM. V was pared by 6 bases and J by 2 bases, with 13 bases between. CDR3 sequence (DNA): TGTGCCAGCAGGGGAGAAGGAGTTAACACCGGGGAGCTGTTTTTT. Its protein is CASRGEGVNTGELFF.

CDR3 sequence (DNA): TGCGCCAGCAGCCAAGACCTCACGACAGGGACCACTGAAGCTTTCTTT. Protein sequence: CASSQDLTTGTTEAFF. The rearrangement uses TRBV4-3 and TRBJ1-1; TRBD1 agrees at 7 bases. CDR1 and CDR2 from the germline V gene are LGHNA and YSLEER. This CDR3 comprises 16 residues. Germline trimming cut 0 bases from V and 4 bases from J; bases unmatched to any gene: 8.

V and J are TRBV6-5 and TRBJ1-2, with TRBD1 as a possible D gene (6 bases). The CDR3 has 13 residues. The germline gives CDR1 MNHEY, CDR2 SVGAGI. The V gene lost 8 bases and the J gene lost 2 bases, with 12 bases spanning the gap. CDR3: CASVAGANYGYTF. For the CDR3, the DNA is TGTGCCAGCGTCGCGGGGGCGAACTATGGCTACACCTTC.

The chain has TRBV6-5 and TRBJ2-7, with a tentative D call TRBD2 (5 bases). Trimming took off 6 bases at V and 3 bases at J, with 15 bases between the two ends. The CDR3 covers 14 residues. CDR1 and CDR2 (germline): MNHEY, SVGAGI. DNA for the CDR3: TGTGCCAGCAGCCGACGGACTTACAACTACGAGCAGTACTTC. Its protein product is CASSRRTYNYEQYF.

The chain recombines TRBV7-3 with TRBJ2-7; 10 bases are shared with TRBD2. The trim removed 5 bases at V and 2 bases at J, leaving 6 bases unmatched. The germline gives CDR1 SGHTA, CDR2 FQGTGA. The CDR3 spans 15 residues. The CDR3 sequence is CASSLLAGVTYEQYF. The CDR3 DNA sequence: TGTGCCAGCAGCCTTCTAGCGGGGGTGACCTACGAGCAGTACTTC.

This chain joins TRBV27 and TRBJ2-2, with 8 bases lining up with TRBD1. Germline lookup yields CDR1 MNHEY and CDR2 SMNVEV (reference sequence). After removal of 0 bases from V and 1 base from J, the junction contained 1 base not matched to a gene. The CDR3 extends over 16 amino acids. This CDR3 is CASSLSDRVNTGELFF. The CDR3 DNA reads TGTGCCAGCAGTTTATCGGACAGGGTGAACACCGGGGAGCTGTTTTTT.

DNA of the CDR3: TGTGCCAGCAGCCCACCTTCCTCAGCGTATGGCTACACCTTC. It codes for CASSPPSSAYGYTF. V gene TRBV7-2 combines with J gene TRBJ1-2, with D unresolved. Germline V gene sequence: CDR1 SGHTA, CDR2 FQGNSA. Between the trimmed V and J ends, which lost 5 bases and 5 bases, there was a span of 15 bases. This CDR3 is built from 14 residues.

V is TRBV28 and J is TRBJ1-2; possible D gene TRBD1, 5 bases. The V gene lost 4 bases and the J gene lost 5 bases, with 11 bases spanning the gap. In germline, CDR1 is MDHEN, CDR2 SYDVKM. This CDR3 comprises 13 residues. The CDR3 loop is CASSSADTYGYTF. The DNA of the CDR3 is TGTGCCAGCAGTTCCGCGGACACTTATGGCTACACCTTC.

The V call is TRBV2, the J call TRBJ1-3, with D possibly being TRBD1 (5 bases). Germline CDR1 is SNHLY and CDR2 is FYNNEI. V lost 4 bases and J 3 bases, leaving 13 bases between the germline ends. The CDR3 extends over 15 amino acids. The CDR3 nucleotides read TGTGCCAGCAGTGGCAGGGCGCTTTATGGAAACACCATATATTTT. Translating gives CASSGRALYGNTIYF.

J is TRBJ2-2 and V is TRBV30, with no clear D. Per the germline V gene, CDR1 is GTSNPN and CDR2 is SVGIG (reference sequence). V was shortened by 5 bases and J by 8 bases, with 21 bases between the two germline ends. The CDR3 contains 15 residues. CDR3 DNA: TGTGCCTGGGTTCCCTCGTTGGGCGCGAAGGGGGAGCTGTTTTTT. Translated, it gives CAWVPSLGAKGELFF.

The rearrangement uses TRBV14 and TRBJ2-4; weak D call: TRBD2 (5 bases). V was clipped by 4 bases and J by 3 bases, with 22 bases between them. The germline CDR1 and CDR2 sequences are SGHDN and FVKESK. The length of the CDR3 is 18 residues. The DNA for the CDR3 is TGTGCCAGCAGCCCTCATGTAATCTGGGAGATAGGCAAAAACATTCAGTACTTC. Protein sequence: CASSPHVIWEIGKNIQYF.

This chain links TRBV18 with TRBJ2-5, with D possibly matching TRBD1 (6 bases). The V gene lost 3 bases and the J gene lost 4 bases, with 9 bases spanning the gap. Looked up from germline, CDR1 is KGHSH and CDR2 is LQKENI. The CDR3 has 13 residues. CDR3 in amino acids: CASSPMGAETQYF. CDR3 DNA sequence: TGTGCCAGCTCACCGATGGGGGCAGAGACCCAGTACTTC.

The gene calls are TRBV19 and TRBJ1-5; possible D gene TRBD1, 5 bases. The V end was cut by 3 bases, the J end by 0 bases, with 6 bases between. The CDR3 contains 14 residues. The V gene's germline CDR1 is LNHDA and CDR2 SQIVND (reference sequence). CDR3 in amino acids: CASSMTASNQPQHF. The CDR3 bases are TGTGCCAGTAGTATGACAGCTAGCAATCAGCCCCAGCATTTT.

Only a few counts were recorded for this clone. The chain recombines TRBV18 with TRBJ2-2; tentatively, D is TRBD2 (5 bases). The V end lost 1 base, the J end lost 5 bases, and 8 bases lay between the germline ends. Looked up from germline, CDR1 is KGHSH and CDR2 is LQKENI. This CDR3 is 14 amino acids long. CDR3 loop: CASSPLRETGELFF. CDR3 sequence (DNA): TGTGCCAGCTCACCACTGAGGGAAACCGGGGAGCTGTTTTTT.

This clone was detected once. The V and J genes are TRBV25-1 and TRBJ1-2; 8 nucleotides match TRBD1. The CDR3 covers 13 residues. V was pared by 7 bases and J by 4 bases, with 5 bases of the junction left unmatched. CDR1 is MGHDK, CDR2 SYGVNS, per germline. The CDR3, as DNA: TGTGCCAGCAATCCAGGGGGCACCTATGGCTACACCTTC. Protein product: CASNPGGTYGYTF.

V usage is TRBV7-2 and J usage is TRBJ1-1; D unresolved. Germline lookup yields CDR1 SGHTA and CDR2 FQGNSA. V was pared by 1 base and J by 0 bases, with 12 bases between. CDR3 length: 16 amino acids. In DNA, the CDR3 is TGTGCCAGCAGCTTAGGAGGGCCAGGAGTGAACACTGAAGCTTTCTTT. It specifies CASSLGGPGVNTEAFF.

This sequence joins TRBV7-3 and TRBJ2-3, with TRBD1 identical over 8 bases. Losses at the gene ends were 5 bases for V and 2 bases for J; bases not matched to a gene: 6. This CDR3 has 15 residues. Germline lookup yields CDR1 SGHTA and CDR2 FQGTGA. The CDR3 DNA reads as TGTGCCAGCAGCAGAAGGACAGGGACCACAGATACGCAGTATTTT. Translated, it gives CASSRRTGTTDTQYF.

The V call is TRBV29-1, the J call TRBJ2-5; weak D call: TRBD2 (5 bases). The CDR3 covers 11 residues. Trimming pared 7 bases from V and 2 bases from J, leaving 8 bases between. Per the germline V gene, CDR1 is SQVTM and CDR2 is ANQGSEA. DNA of the CDR3: TGCAGCGGACGGACTCAAGAGACCCAGTACTTC. Amino acid sequence: CSGRTQETQYF.

This clone has more than one count but fewer than ten. The chain carries TRBV6-6 and TRBJ2-5; TRBD1 matches 9 bases. CDR3 size: 14 residues. J gave up 11 bases and V 0 bases, and 7 bases lay outside the gene matches. Germline V lookup: CDR1 MNHNY, CDR2 SVGAGI (reference sequence). The CDR3 sequence: CASSYSDRGGEQYF. Written as DNA, the CDR3 is TGTGCCAGCAGTTACTCGGACAGGGGTGGAGAGCAGTACTTC.

This clone has just one count. The J gene is TRBJ2-7, the V gene TRBV5-6; TRBD1 aligns across 9 bases. J was trimmed by 3 bases and V by 4 bases; bases with no gene match: 5. Germline V lookup: CDR1 SGHDT, CDR2 YYEEEE. The CDR3 covers 14 residues. CDR3 nucleotide sequence: TGTGCCAGCAGCACCCGGGACAGGGACTACGAGCAGTACTTC. It encodes CASSTRDRDYEQYF.

The chain joins TRBV18 to TRBJ2-7; possibly TRBD1 for D (5 bases). CDR3 length: 15 amino acids. Germline V gene sequence: CDR1 KGHSH, CDR2 LQKENI. Trimming cost V 3 bases and J 1 base, with 13 bases left between them. The DNA for the CDR3 is TGTGCCAGCTCACCGAGCGTCGACAGATCCTACGAGCAGTACTTC. This gives the protein CASSPSVDRSYEQYF.

This clone has more than one count but fewer than ten. J is TRBJ1-2 and V is TRBV7-2, with D hard to call. V shed 5 bases and J shed 3 bases, with 13 bases lying between them. CDR1 and CDR2 (germline): SGHTA, FQGNSA. This CDR3 region has 14 residues. CDR3: CASSLHERHYGYTF. The CDR3 DNA sequence: TGTGCCAGCAGCCTACACGAGAGGCACTATGGCTACACCTTC. Combining the CDR3 with reference TRBV7-2 and TRBJ1-2 gives the whole variable domain GAGVSQSPSNKVTEKGKDVELRCDPISGHTALYWYRQSLGQGLEFLIYFQGNSAPDKSGLPSDRFSAERTGGSVSTLTIQRTQQEDSAVYLCASSLHERHYGYTFGSGTRLTVV.

This clone was picked up one time. J is TRBJ1-5 and V is TRBV6-1, with a tentative D call TRBD1 (5 bases). The CDR3 length is 14 residues. Trimming took off 2 bases at V and 6 bases at J, with 11 bases between the two ends. CDR1 is MNHNS and CDR2 is SASEGT in the germline V gene. The CDR3 loop reads CASSEIWGVQPQHF. CDR3 nucleotides: TGTGCCAGCAGTGAAATCTGGGGCGTTCAGCCCCAGCATTTT.

The V gene is TRBV7-2, the J gene TRBJ1-5, with no clear D. Deletions cut 1 base from V and 5 bases from J, with 6 bases between. Germline CDR1 and CDR2: SGHTA and FQGNSA. The CDR3 consists of 13 residues. The CDR3: CASSLGGYQPQHF. Here the CDR3 DNA reads TGTGCCAGCAGCTTAGGAGGGTATCAGCCCCAGCATTTT. The complete variable domain, with remaining parts taken from reference TRBV7-2 and TRBJ1-5, reads GAGVSQSPSNKVTEKGKDVELRCDPISGHTALYWYRQSLGQGLEFLIYFQGNSAPDKSGLPSDRFSAERTGGSVSTLTIQRTQQEDSAVYLCASSLGGYQPQHFGDGTRLSIL.

V and J are TRBV4-3 and TRBJ1-1, with 7 positions matching TRBD1. This CDR3 comprises 15 residues. Germline V gene data show CDR1 as LGHNA and CDR2 as YSLEER. V was pared by 4 bases and J by 1 base, with 6 bases of the junction left unmatched. The CDR3 coding sequence is TGCGCCAGCAGCCCGTCCGGGACAGCGAACACTGAAGCTTTCTTT. This gives the protein CASSPSGTANTEAFF.

The V call is TRBV9, the J call TRBJ2-2; D is undetermined. The CDR3 covers 15 residues. Germline CDR1 reads SGDLS; CDR2 reads YYNGEE. The V and J ends lost 0 bases and 5 bases respectively, with 11 bases between them. The CDR3 DNA follows: TGTGCCAGCAGCGTAGGTACACTGAGGACCGGGGAGCTGTTTTTT. It translates to CASSVGTLRTGELFF.